This is a list of T cell receptor beta chains from one sample in a study of control samples from healthy donors and cancer patients. Using immunoSEQ multiplex PCR, the repertoire was profiled, and TCRdb retains in-frame clones only, with some absent. In the table there are roughly 130,000 clones, under 95% of which are singletons. Sample: PBMCs. These receptors came from a man aged 50 or older with head and neck cancer. Both conserved end residues are part of each CDR3. The D gene is left open where the match is weak. Clone size is not always given. Where it is, it says once, few, many or a class for expanded clones.

J: TRBJ2-3; D: TRBD2; length: 18; size: .; V: TRBV5-1; CDR3: CASSKGLAGLASTDTQYF; DNA: TGCGCCAGCAGCAAAGGACTAGCGGGGTTGGCTAGCACAGATACGCAGTATTTT
J: TRBJ1-5; D: .; length: 15; size: .; V: TRBV3-1/TRBV3-2; CDR3: CASSQGRGGNQPQHF; DNA: TGTGCCAGCAGCCAGGGTAGGGGAGGCAATCAGCCCCAGCATTTT
J: TRBJ1-3; D: .; length: 15; size: .; V: TRBV6-5; CDR3: CASSYEGGSGNTIYF; DNA: TGTGCCAGCAGTTACGAAGGGGGTAGTGGAAACACCATATATTTT
J: TRBJ2-2; D: TRBD2; length: 18; size: .; V: TRBV9; CDR3: CARSVRRGGGENTGELFF; DNA: TGTGCCCGCAGCGTAAGGAGGGGCGGGGGGGAGAACACCGGGGAGCTGTTTTTT
J: TRBJ1-1; D: .; length: 14; size: .; V: TRBV7-2; CDR3: CASSFTQGYTEAFF; DNA: TGTGCCAGCAGCTTTACCCAGGGGTACACTGAAGCTTTCTTT
J: TRBJ1-4; D: .; length: 13; size: .; V: TRBV29-1; CDR3: CSVGGATNEKLFF; DNA: TGCAGCGTTGGCGGAGCAACTAATGAAAAACTGTTTTTT
J: TRBJ2-1; D: TRBD2; length: 14; size: .; V: TRBV5-4; CDR3: CASSFGGGYNEQFF; DNA: TGTGCCAGCAGCTTCGGGGGGGGCTACAATGAGCAGTTCTTC
J: TRBJ2-3; D: .; length: 13; size: .; V: TRBV6-4; CDR3: CASSLTSTDTQYF; DNA: TGTGCCAGCAGTTTAACTAGCACAGATACGCAGTATTTT
J: TRBJ1-1; D: .; length: 16; size: .; V: TRBV4-3; CDR3: CASSQEGTGADTEAFF; DNA: TGCGCCAGCAGCCAAGAAGGCACGGGGGCGGACACTGAAGCTTTCTTT
J: TRBJ2-3; D: TRBD2; length: 16; size: .; V: TRBV9; CDR3: CASSVIGRGAVNTQYF; DNA: TGTGCCAGCAGCGTAATAGGGCGGGGGGCGGTAAATACGCAGTATTTT
J: TRBJ2-5; D: .; length: 14; size: .; V: TRBV23-1; CDR3: CASSPMVLPETQYF; DNA: TGCGCCAGCAGTCCAATGGTGCTGCCCGAGACCCAGTACTTC
J: TRBJ2-3; D: .; length: 17; size: few; V: TRBV28; CDR3: CASTPLPGLSGTDTQYF; DNA: TGTGCCAGCACCCCCCTTCCGGGCCTTAGCGGCACAGATACGCAGTATTTT
J: TRBJ2-2; D: .; length: 16; size: .; V: TRBV11-2; CDR3: CASSSRSASTTGELFF; DNA: TGTGCCAGCAGCTCAAGGTCGGCAAGTACCACCGGGGAGCTGTTTTTT
J: TRBJ2-5; D: TRBD2; length: 14; size: .; V: TRBV6-5; CDR3: CASSRLAVGETQYF; DNA: TGTGCCAGCAGTCGACTAGCGGTGGGGGAGACCCAGTACTTC
J: TRBJ1-6; D: .; length: 17; size: .; V: TRBV10-1; CDR3: CASSESLPPFPYSPLHF; DNA: TGCGCCAGCAGTGAGTCCCTGCCTCCTTTCCCATATTCACCCCTCCACTTT
J: TRBJ1-2; D: .; length: 11; size: .; V: TRBV9; CDR3: CASSVGYGYTF; DNA: TGTGCCAGCAGCGTGGGCTATGGCTACACCTTC
J: TRBJ1-5; D: .; length: 14; size: .; V: TRBV7-6; CDR3: CASSLGGTNQPQHF; DNA: TGTGCCAGCAGCTTAGGGGGAACCAATCAGCCCCAGCATTTT
J: TRBJ2-7; D: TRBD1; length: 13; size: .; V: TRBV28; CDR3: CASITLGQGKQYF; DNA: TGTGCCAGCATCACCTTGGGACAGGGCAAGCAGTACTTC
J: TRBJ1-2; D: .; length: 14; size: .; V: TRBV4-3; CDR3: CASSRLSDSYGYTF; DNA: TGCGCCAGCAGCCGCCTTAGTGACAGCTATGGCTACACCTTC
J: TRBJ1-1; D: .; length: 15; size: once; V: TRBV11-2; CDR3: CASSPPYPGHTEAFF; DNA: TGTGCCAGCAGCCCCCCTTATCCCGGGCACACTGAAGCTTTCTTT
J: TRBJ2-5; D: TRBD2; length: 13; size: .; V: TRBV11-1; CDR3: CATTAGAQETQYF; DNA: TGTGCCACCACAGCGGGGGCCCAAGAGACCCAGTACTTC
J: TRBJ2-7; D: .; length: 13; size: .; V: TRBV2; CDR3: CASSGWSPDEQYF; DNA: TGTGCCAGCAGTGGATGGAGCCCGGACGAGCAGTACTTC
J: TRBJ1-4; D: .; length: 14; size: .; V: TRBV28; CDR3: CASSWSEVNEKLFF; DNA: TGTGCCAGCAGTTGGTCGGAGGTTAATGAAAAACTGTTTTTT
J: TRBJ2-7; D: TRBD2; length: 15; size: .; V: TRBV19; CDR3: CASSSRLAGDYEQYF; DNA: TGTGCCAGTAGTTCCCGACTAGCGGGGGACTACGAGCAGTACTTC
J: TRBJ2-7; D: .; length: 12; size: .; V: TRBV7-9; CDR3: CASSPPNLEQYF; DNA: TGTGCCAGCAGCCCCCCGAACTTGGAGCAGTACTTC
J: TRBJ2-3; D: .; length: 16; size: .; V: TRBV5-4; CDR3: CASSLDGLEIADTQYF; DNA: TGTGCCAGCAGCTTGGACGGCCTGGAGATAGCAGATACGCAGTATTTT
J: TRBJ2-7; D: .; length: 11; size: .; V: TRBV10-3; CDR3: CAISELYEQYF; DNA: TGTGCCATCAGTGAGCTCTACGAGCAGTACTTC
J: TRBJ1-3; D: .; length: 16; size: once; V: TRBV9; CDR3: CASSVTQGATGNTIYF; DNA: TGTGCCAGCAGCGTTACGCAGGGTGCTACTGGAAACACCATATATTTT
J: TRBJ2-7; D: TRBD1; length: 16; size: once; V: TRBV5-1; CDR3: CASSLAAGTGGHEQYF; DNA: TGCGCCAGCAGCTTGGCAGCCGGGACAGGGGGCCACGAGCAGTACTTC
J: TRBJ2-1; D: .; length: 12; size: .; V: TRBV5-1; CDR3: CASSLGDNEQFF; DNA: TGCGCCAGCAGCTTGGGGGACAATGAGCAGTTCTTC
J: TRBJ2-5; D: TRBD1; length: 17; size: once; V: TRBV30; CDR3: CACTDIELGQGGETQYF; DNA: TGTGCCTGTACAGACATCGAATTGGGACAGGGGGGAGAGACCCAGTACTTC
J: TRBJ1-1; D: TRBD1; length: 15; size: .; V: TRBV29-1; CDR3: CSAQGQGGSNTEAFF; DNA: TGCAGCGCCCAGGGACAGGGGGGTTCCAACACTGAAGCTTTCTTT
J: TRBJ1-1; D: .; length: 13; size: .; V: TRBV12-3/TRBV12-4; CDR3: CASRAGAGTEAFF; DNA: TGTGCCAGCAGGGCAGGGGCAGGCACTGAAGCTTTCTTT
J: TRBJ2-7; D: .; length: 14; size: .; V: TRBV30; CDR3: CAWKWEGGRYEQYF; DNA: TGTGCCTGGAAATGGGAGGGGGGCCGCTACGAGCAGTACTTC
J: TRBJ2-1; D: TRBD2; length: 12; size: .; V: TRBV29-1; CDR3: CSAPDGGDEQFF; DNA: TGCAGCGCCCCGGATGGGGGGGATGAGCAGTTCTTC
J: TRBJ1-1; D: .; length: 15; size: .; V: TRBV4-1; CDR3: CASSQERQGGTEAFF; DNA: TGCGCCAGCAGCCAAGAGAGGCAGGGTGGGACTGAAGCTTTCTTT
J: TRBJ2-5; D: .; length: 15; size: .; V: TRBV5-8; CDR3: CASSSDRIGQETQYF; DNA: TGTGCCAGCAGCTCCGATAGGATTGGGCAAGAGACCCAGTACTTC
J: TRBJ1-3; D: .; length: 15; size: .; V: TRBV6-2/TRBV6-3; CDR3: CASSYSIRPGDTIYF; DNA: TGTGCCAGCAGTTACTCGATCAGGCCCGGAGACACCATATATTTT
J: TRBJ2-1; D: .; length: 16; size: .; V: TRBV3-1/TRBV3-2; CDR3: CASSPGAGGRYNEQFF; DNA: TGTGCCAGCAGCCCAGGTGCCGGGGGCCGATACAATGAGCAGTTCTTC
J: TRBJ1-2; D: .; length: 13; size: .; V: TRBV5-6; CDR3: CASSELRTYGYTF; DNA: TGTGCCAGCAGCGAGCTCCGGACTTATGGCTACACCTTC
J: TRBJ2-5; D: TRBD2; length: 15; size: .; V: TRBV4-1; CDR3: CASSQRLAGQETQYF; DNA: TGCGCCAGCAGCCAACGACTAGCGGGGCAAGAGACCCAGTACTTC
J: TRBJ2-1; D: .; length: 14; size: .; V: TRBV6-5; CDR3: CATGGGGAQGEQFF; DNA: TGTGCCACCGGGGGAGGGGGGGCTCAGGGTGAGCAGTTCTTC
J: TRBJ2-2; D: .; length: 13; size: .; V: TRBV29-1; CDR3: CSVAVTNTGELFF; DNA: TGCAGCGTAGCCGTCACGAACACCGGGGAGCTGTTTTTT
J: TRBJ1-6; D: .; length: 16; size: .; V: TRBV5-6; CDR3: CASSSNRVWGNSPLHF; DNA: TGTGCCAGCAGCTCGAACAGGGTTTGGGGAAATTCACCCCTCCACTTT
J: TRBJ2-7; D: .; length: 15; size: .; V: TRBV4-1; CDR3: CASSQDQPGPYEQYF; DNA: TGCGCCAGCAGCCAAGATCAGCCAGGCCCCTACGAGCAGTACTTC
J: TRBJ1-1; D: .; length: 16; size: .; V: TRBV18; CDR3: CASSPPLGGRNTEAFF; DNA: TGTGCCAGCTCACCACCTCTGGGGGGAAGGAACACTGAAGCTTTCTTT
J: TRBJ2-1; D: .; length: 15; size: .; V: TRBV19; CDR3: CASSTRVTTYNEQFF; DNA: TGTGCCAGTAGTACCCGTGTAACGACCTACAATGAGCAGTTCTTC
J: TRBJ2-7; D: .; length: 12; size: .; V: TRBV6-1; CDR3: CASSDPTYEQYF; DNA: TGTGCCAGCAGTGACCCGACCTACGAGCAGTACTTC
J: TRBJ1-2; D: TRBD1; length: 14; size: .; V: TRBV27; CDR3: CASSSPGQGARLSF; DNA: TGTGCCAGCAGTTCACCGGGACAGGGGGCGCGGTTGTCCTTC
J: TRBJ2-2; D: TRBD1; length: 15; size: .; V: TRBV5-1; CDR3: CASSLGDRDTGELFF; DNA: TGCGCCAGCAGCTTGGGGGACAGAGACACCGGGGAGCTGTTTTTT
J: TRBJ2-7; D: .; length: 14; size: .; V: TRBV2; CDR3: CASSWATPGYEQYF; DNA: TGTGCCAGCAGCTGGGCTACCCCGGGGTACGAGCAGTACTTC
J: TRBJ1-5; D: .; length: 14; size: .; V: TRBV27; CDR3: CASSSSYYYQPQHF; DNA: TGTGCCAGCAGTTCTTCTTATTACTATCAGCCCCAGCATTTT
J: TRBJ1-3; D: TRBD1; length: 15; size: few; V: TRBV2; CDR3: CASRTGVFSGNTIYF; DNA: TGTGCCAGCAGGACAGGGGTCTTCTCTGGAAACACCATATATTTT
J: TRBJ2-7; D: .; length: 13; size: .; V: TRBV18; CDR3: CASSPLSWAEQYF; DNA: TGTGCCAGCTCACCACTTAGCTGGGCCGAGCAGTACTTC
J: TRBJ2-1; D: TRBD1; length: 15; size: .; V: TRBV6-5; CDR3: CASSSTGVARLGQFF; DNA: TGTGCCAGCAGTTCTACAGGGGTGGCCCGCTTGGGGCAGTTCTTC
J: TRBJ1-1; D: .; length: 13; size: .; V: TRBV19; CDR3: CASSMGRGTEAFF; DNA: TGTGCCAGTAGTATGGGGCGGGGCACTGAAGCTTTCTTT
J: TRBJ1-1; D: .; length: 12; size: .; V: TRBV2; CDR3: CASSIQNTEAFF; DNA: TGTGCCAGCAGTATACAGAACACTGAAGCTTTCTTT
J: TRBJ2-2; D: .; length: 16; size: .; V: TRBV28; CDR3: CASSLPPQGPSGELFF; DNA: TGTGCCAGCAGTTTACCCCCCCAGGGGCCGTCCGGGGAGCTGTTTTTT
J: TRBJ1-1; D: .; length: 13; size: .; V: TRBV5-1; CDR3: CASSLEGHTEAFF; DNA: TGCGCCAGCAGCTTGGAGGGCCACACTGAAGCTTTCTTT